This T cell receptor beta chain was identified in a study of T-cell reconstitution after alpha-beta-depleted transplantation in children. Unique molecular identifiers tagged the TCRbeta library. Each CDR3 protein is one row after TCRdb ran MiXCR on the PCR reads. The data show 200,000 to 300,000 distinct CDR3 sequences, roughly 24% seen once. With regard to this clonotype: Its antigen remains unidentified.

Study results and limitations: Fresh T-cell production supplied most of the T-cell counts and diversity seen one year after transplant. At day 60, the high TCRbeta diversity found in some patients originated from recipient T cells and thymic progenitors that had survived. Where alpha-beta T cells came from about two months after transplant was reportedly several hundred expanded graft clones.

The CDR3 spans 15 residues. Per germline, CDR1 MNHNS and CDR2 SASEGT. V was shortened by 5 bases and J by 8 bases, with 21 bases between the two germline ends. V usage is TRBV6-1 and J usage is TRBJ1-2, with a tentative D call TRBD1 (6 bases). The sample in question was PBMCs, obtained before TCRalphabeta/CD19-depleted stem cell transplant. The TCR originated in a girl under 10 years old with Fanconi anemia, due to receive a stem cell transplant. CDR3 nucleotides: TGTGCCAGCAGTCAAACAGGGTCGGGCGTGGGCGGCTACACCTTC. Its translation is CASSQTGSGVGGYTF.